These T cell receptor beta chains were read from a single sample in a study of blood T cell repertoires in COVID-19. Assay used: immunoSEQ multiplex PCR; TCRdb lists only in-frame clones, some missing. The sample lists roughly 66,000 clones; less than 85% were seen once. Sample: peripheral blood. Every receptor here comes from a man between 60 and 75 years old with acute or convalescent COVID-19. Both conserved end residues are trimmed from each CDR3.

V,CDR3
TRBV11-2,ASSLGGGPGSETQY
TRBV18,ASSREKGRLNTEAF
TRBV3-1/TRBV3-2,ASSQDRQGAGEKLF
TRBV30,AWSVRGAGGFQPQH
TRBV6-2/TRBV6-3,ASSPRSQVASYNEQF
TRBV27,ASHRSPLGVNSGANVLT
TRBV6-5,ASSYLTGEQY
TRBV15,ATSRVSTGETQY
TRBV5-8,ASSLDLAAFQETQY
TRBV6-5,ASSYSRSSHYGYT
TRBV9,ASSVGEGFSSYNSPLH
TRBV6-5,ASRSGQAAYGYT
TRBV4-3,ASSLEEGRQHEQF
TRBV19,ASSPRPYGYT
TRBV3-1/TRBV3-2,ASSQDLPSYNEQF
TRBV7-9,ASSLGRVDQPQH
TRBV2,ASSEERSPLH
TRBV29-1,SGAAGRGGELF
TRBV6-2/TRBV6-3,ASSYGFAGYTGELF
TRBV7-8,ASSLGRTSLPWETQY
TRBV24-1,ATSDFTGTDTQY
TRBV6-5,ASSIGARHYGYT
TRBV30,AWIGTGDGYT
TRBV5-5,ASSLAGGNGYT
TRBV6-5,ASSSDRTGFLYGYT
TRBV7-9,ASSWTGGHQPQH
TRBV30,AWSVQRFAYTGELF
TRBV18,ASSPLDRSNYGYT
TRBV4-3,ASSPPKADSGGPDTQY
TRBV19,ASSIGWTKETQY
TRBV7-9,ASSLGTVNSPLH
TRBV7-2,ASSSRQGVGPQH
TRBV10-2,ASSMGGSGNTIY
TRBV27,ASSLGRLSTDTQY
TRBV6-5,ASSSGRGGSNQPQH
TRBV5-1,ASSQSTANTGELF
TRBV20-1,SASRGVGQGGTDTQY
TRBV29-1,SVRLETGFNGYT
TRBV7-9,ASSRGQGYSPLH
TRBV4-1,ASSQTGGNQPQH
TRBV2,ATSRQGGQPQH
TRBV7-8,ASSLEGAANTGELF
TRBV18,ASSAQPGQGILETQY
TRBV30,AWGQYPSPLH
TRBV7-9,ASSVAGGLETQY
TRBV7-9,ASSFAGVETQY
TRBV2,ASSGAGNLNSPLH
TRBV5-4,ASSLATAGGDTQY
TRBV9,ASSVAGGRQTLVEQF
TRBV4-2,ASSQDSSGGPTDTQY
TRBV5-1,ASSLRTGGDISTHGYT
TRBV7-2,ASSLTNSANYGYT
TRBV6-6,ASTPRAGAGQTQY
TRBV5-4,ASSLPSGDSYEQY
TRBV27,ASSLIRGFSYEQY